One T cell receptor beta chain is described in this entry. Its antigen is unidentified. This record belongs to a study of cytomegalovirus exposure and HLA in healthy donors. About the study: Approximately 85 million unique TCRs from HLA-typed donors were held in an early release of data.

Notes on the study in general: On later analysis, the bulk of CMV-associated TCR beta chains appeared to be HLA-restricted. Some TCR beta chains (approximately 180 of them) were listed as cytomegalovirus-associated.

The PCR had 60 Vbeta and 13 Jbeta primers. Sequencing was performed with immunoSEQ multiplex PCR; in TCRdb, only in-frame clones are kept and a portion is missing. The sample carries approximately 95,000 clones, about 81% recorded once. The sequenced material came from PBMCs. This receptor was obtained from a woman in her thirties or forties in good health and CMV-seropositive.

CDR3 sequence (DNA): TGTGCCAGCAGCTTGGTTCCAGGGGCTGGAAACACCATATATTTT. The encoded protein is CASSLVPGAGNTIYF. The genes are TRBV5-5 and TRBJ1-3; maybe TRBD1 (6 bases). The CDR3 contains 15 residues. Germline CDR1 reads SGHKS; CDR2 reads YYEKEE (reference sequence). V lost 0 bases to trimming and J lost 2 bases, with 9 bases between them.